The T cell receptor (beta chain) under discussion was sequenced for a study of T cell responses to AZD1222 COVID-19 vaccine. Germline CDR1 MNHEY, CDR2 SMNVEV (reference sequence). The CDR3 covers 16 residues. Unmatched junction bases numbered 7, after V lost 3 bases and J lost 0 bases. As concerns this clone: Its target is unknown.

Study-wide results and limits: Most donors were white British and more were female, and clonal diversity was possibly underestimated. Only a handful of people who got AZD1222 tested seropositive at baseline. Spike-specific TCR breadth and depth grew following two AZD1222 doses.

Sequencing was performed with immunoSEQ multiplex PCR; in TCRdb, only in-frame clones are kept and a portion is missing. The profile covers fewer than 110,000 clones, with 92% appearing a single time and 7.5% to 9.5% taken by the ten largest. This specimen consisted of peripheral blood, obtained 28 days after the second AZD1222 dose. The TCR was taken from an adult who received the AZD1222 COVID-19 vaccine. The rearrangement uses TRBV27 and TRBJ2-5; 7 nucleotides agree with TRBD1. The CDR3 reads CASSFRTGRYQETQYF. The CDR3 nucleotides read TGTGCCAGCAGTTTTAGGACAGGAAGGTACCAAGAGACCCAGTACTTC.